This TCR beta chain was found in a study of identical twins. TCRdb used MiXCR to reprocess the 5' RACE reads, holding one entry per CDR3 protein. The sample lists approximately 620,000 distinct CDR3 sequences, more than 6.5% occurring once. Unmatched junction bases numbered 11, after V lost 1 base and J lost 4 bases. The CDR3 has 17 amino acids. The germline CDR1 and CDR2 sequences are SGHTA and FQGNSA. These same data were also listed under a study on yellow fever vaccine responses in identical twins.

The V gene is TRBV7-2, the J gene TRBJ2-5; 8 nucleotides align to TRBD1. Sequenced input: PBMCs. This receptor was taken from a woman in her late teens or twenties in good health. Here the CDR3 DNA reads TGTGCCAGCAGCTTAGGGCAGGTCAGGGGGCGTAGAGAGACCCAGTACTTC. As protein: CASSLGQVRGRRETQYF.